This TCR beta chain was identified in a study of T-cell reconstitution after alpha-beta-depleted transplantation in children. A library of TCRbeta sequences, prepared with unique molecular identifiers, was generated. TCRdb reprocessed the PCR reads with MiXCR, giving one entry per CDR3 protein. Altogether more than 500,000 distinct CDR3 sequences are present, over 10% being singletons, with the ten largest covering about 14%. This CDR3 is built from 19 residues. Per the germline V gene, CDR1 is SGHAT and CDR2 is FQNNGV. V lost 7 bases and J lost 2; bases outside the gene matches: 18. The chain joins TRBV11-2 to TRBJ2-3; 10 bases fit TRBD2. The source of this sequence is a female patient aged 2-10 years who had a stem cell transplant for aplastic anemia, so the T cells may come from the graft donor. The specimen comprised PBMCs, mostly from graft donor cells, sampled 180 days after TCRalphabeta/CD19-depleted stem cell transplant. The CDR3 DNA sequence: TGTGCCAGCAACCCTCGGGTAGCGGGAGGCGTCCAACACACAGATACGCAGTATTTT. Amino acid sequence: CASNPRVAGGVQHTDTQYF.